The clone carrying this T cell receptor beta chain was recorded once. This sample was included in a study of blood T cell repertoires in COVID-19. Study-wide context: Samples came from the United States, Italy and Spain, spanning acute and convalescent COVID-19. PBMCs, B-cell-depleted T cells, or T cells were the source of the cDNA or gDNA that made up the material.

Germline V lookup: CDR1 SNHLY, CDR2 FYNNEI. The CDR3 contains 15 residues. With V trimmed by 7 bases and J by 7 bases, 12 bases remained unmatched. Original processing methods: Amplification with reference gene primers provided the estimates of nucleated cell counts. Some clones are missing from TCRdb's copy, which holds only in-frame ones; the method was immunoSEQ multiplex PCR. D and trimming were read from the DNA, whereas the V and J calls and clone size are those reported in that table. The sample records some 200,000 clones, approximately 80% being singletons. The sequenced sample consisted of peripheral blood. The clonotype was recovered from a human donor in a cohort sampled during active COVID-19. V is TRBV2 and J is TRBJ2-5; 10 nucleotides agree with TRBD1. CDR3 DNA: TGTGCCAGCATTTTCCGGGACAGGGGCCTTGGGACCCAGTACTTC. This sequence encodes CASIFRDRGLGTQYF.